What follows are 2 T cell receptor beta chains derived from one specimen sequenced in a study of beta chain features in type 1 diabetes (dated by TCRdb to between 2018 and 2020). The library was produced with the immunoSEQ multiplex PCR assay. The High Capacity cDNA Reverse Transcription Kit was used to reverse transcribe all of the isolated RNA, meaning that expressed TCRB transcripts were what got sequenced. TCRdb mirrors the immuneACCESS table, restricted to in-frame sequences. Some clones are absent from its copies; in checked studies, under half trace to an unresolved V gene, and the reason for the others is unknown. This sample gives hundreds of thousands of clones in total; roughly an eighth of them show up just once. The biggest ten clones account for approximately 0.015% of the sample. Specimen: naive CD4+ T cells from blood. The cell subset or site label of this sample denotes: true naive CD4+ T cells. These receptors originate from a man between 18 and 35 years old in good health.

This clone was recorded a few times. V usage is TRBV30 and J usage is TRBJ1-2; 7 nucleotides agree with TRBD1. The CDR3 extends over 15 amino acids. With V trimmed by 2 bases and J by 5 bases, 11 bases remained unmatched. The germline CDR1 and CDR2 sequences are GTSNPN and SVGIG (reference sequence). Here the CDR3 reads CAWSPTGPEEYGYTF. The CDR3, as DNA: TGTGCCTGGAGTCCGACAGGGCCCGAAGAGTATGGCTACACCTTC. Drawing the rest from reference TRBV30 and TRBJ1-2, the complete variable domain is SQTIHQWPATLVQPVGSPLSLECTVEGTSNPNLYWYRQAAGRGLQLLFYSVGIGQISSEVPQNLSASRPQDRQFILSSKKLLLSDSGFYLCAWSPTGPEEYGYTFGSGTRLTVV.

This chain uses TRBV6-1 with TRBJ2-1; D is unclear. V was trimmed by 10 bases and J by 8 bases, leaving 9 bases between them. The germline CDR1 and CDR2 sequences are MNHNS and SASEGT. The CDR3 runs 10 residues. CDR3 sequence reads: CATRIYEQFF. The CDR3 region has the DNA TGTGCCACTAGGATATATGAGCAGTTCTTC.